The entry that follows covers one TCR beta chain sequence. Its antigen remains unknown. The sample belongs to a study of T cells after yellow fever vaccination. Study-level information: Any fraction with a low cell number was prepared using SMART-Seq v4 Ultra Low Input.

Study findings and constraints: Boosting was followed by the reappearance of most primary-vaccination clones (under 97% CD4, around 91% CD8). Only a minor proportion of clonotypes was detected across both CD4 and CD8 compartments. High-abundance clonotypes from the bulk population could contaminate FACS-sorted repertoires.

One entry per CDR3 protein, called by TCRdb with MiXCR from the 5' RACE reads. The sample comprises 250,000 or so distinct CDR3 sequences, roughly 3.7% of which are singletons, and under 20% rests with the top ten. V shed 2 bases, J shed 6 bases, and the junction held 5 bases outside the gene matches. CDR1 MNHEY and CDR2 SVGAGI come from the germline V gene. The CDR3 has 15 amino acids. The clonotype was recovered from a man aged 18 to 30 who received the YFV17D yellow fever vaccine. The source material was PBMCs, sampled 15 days after the yellow fever booster vaccination. This chain joins TRBV6-5 and TRBJ2-3; 10 bases line up with TRBD1. The CDR3 DNA reads as TGTGCCAGCAGTTACGGGGACAGGGGAAGGGATACGCAGTATTTT. Translation: CASSYGDRGRDTQYF.